The 29 T cell receptor beta chains presented below share a single source sample, sequenced in a study of CD8 T cells in Susac syndrome. After extraction with the RNeasy kit, about 0.5 to 1 ug of the RNA was reverse transcribed using random hexamers. TCRdb fed the immunoSEQ multiplex PCR reads into MiXCR, producing one record per CDR3 protein. The data hold about 200,000 distinct CDR3 sequences, with roughly 94% observed a single time. Sequencing input: CD4+ T cells from PBMCs. These receptors originate from a human donor in good health.

The J gene is TRBJ2-7, the V gene TRBV5-1; no firm D call. This CDR3 has 15 residues. V lost 4 bases to trimming and J lost 3 bases, with 17 bases between them. Per the germline V gene, CDR1 is SGHRS and CDR2 is YFSETQ. The CDR3 reads CASSQAGSLHYEQYF. In DNA, the CDR3 is TGCGCCAGCAGCCAAGCAGGTTCTCTCCACTACGAGCAGTACTTC.

J is TRBJ2-7 and V is TRBV29-1, with 8 bases identical to TRBD1. Germline CDR1 and CDR2: SQVTM and ANQGSEA. The CDR3 consists of 14 residues. J gave up 2 bases and V 5 bases, and 8 bases lay outside the gene matches. The CDR3 spells CSVRGTGSTYEQYF. In nucleotides, the CDR3 is TGCAGCGTTCGGGGGACAGGTTCTACCTACGAGCAGTACTTC.

The chain joins TRBV6-2 or TRBV6-3 to TRBJ2-7; TRBD2 agrees at 7 bases. V shed 5 bases and J 6 bases; nucleotides not matched to a gene: 10. The CDR3 is made up of 14 amino acids. Per the germline V gene, CDR1 is MNHEY and CDR2 is SVGEGT. CDR3 in DNA: TGTGCCAGCAGTCCCTTACTAGCGCTGGGCGAGCAGTACGTC. Encoded protein: CASSPLLALGEQYV.

The rearrangement uses TRBV30 and TRBJ2-3; the D gene could be TRBD1 or TRBD2 (5 bases each). CDR3 length: 13 residues. Trimming left V 5 bases short and J 13 bases short, with 22 bases between. In germline, CDR1 is GTSNPN, CDR2 SVGIG (reference sequence). Here the CDR3 reads CAWSPLGASFKYF. CDR3 DNA: TGTGCCTGGTCCCCCCTCGGGGCAAGTTTCAAGTATTTT.

The J gene is TRBJ2-5, the V gene TRBV6-2 or TRBV6-3; tentative D call: TRBD2 (5 bases). The CDR3 is 16 amino acids. Deletions cut 2 bases from V and 3 bases from J, with 16 bases between. Germline V lookup: CDR1 MNHEY, CDR2 SVGEGT. CDR3 nucleotides: TGTGCCAGCAGTTACGGTCCAGCGGAACTTAAAGAGACCCAGTACTTC. Amino acids: CASSYGPAELKETQYF.

The chain joins TRBV12-3 or TRBV12-4 to TRBJ2-2, with D maybe TRBD2 (5 bases). V gave up 3 bases and J gave up 10 bases, with 9 bases separating them. The CDR3 consists of 12 residues. The CDR3: CASSFGLEELFF. The DNA for the CDR3 is TGTGCCAGCAGTTTTGGACTGGAGGAGCTGTTTTTT.

The CDR3 DNA reads TGTGCCAGCACGTGGGGGAGTATGACAGATACGCAGTATTTT. Translated, it gives CASTWGSMTDTQYF. This chain connects TRBV12-3 or TRBV12-4 to TRBJ2-3; D possibly uses TRBD1 or TRBD2 (5 bases each). Deletions cut 7 bases from V and 3 bases from J, with 14 bases between. The CDR3 spans 14 residues.

The chain combines TRBV3-1 with TRBJ2-3, with D tentatively TRBD2 (7 bases). Trimming took 10 bases from V and 1 from J, leaving 15 bases between them. Germline CDR1 LGHDT, CDR2 YNNKEL (reference sequence). The CDR3 is made up of 14 amino acids. The CDR3 spells CATSGGGGTDTQYF. The CDR3 coding sequence is TGTGCCACCTCGGGGGGCGGAGGCACAGATACGCAGTATTTT.

V is TRBV18 and J is TRBJ1-6; maybe TRBD1 (5 bases). CDR1 and CDR2 (germline): KGHSH, LQKENI. This CDR3 spans 16 amino acids. V was clipped by 0 bases and J by 8 bases, with 14 bases between them. CDR3 sequence: CASSPPYAAGHSPLHF. CDR3 sequence (DNA): TGTGCCAGCTCACCACCGTATGCGGCAGGGCATTCACCCCTCCACTTT.

In its sample, this clonotype was seen once. V and J are TRBV12-3 or TRBV12-4 and TRBJ2-1; the D call may be TRBD1 or TRBD2 (5 bases each). V shed 4 bases and J shed 5 bases, with 12 bases lying between them. The CDR3 runs to 14 residues. CDR3 protein: CASSWDGSNNEQFF. CDR3 in DNA: TGTGCCAGCAGTTGGGACGGATCGAACAATGAGCAGTTCTTC.

The rearrangement uses TRBV11-2 and TRBJ2-3; D gene unclear. The CDR3 extends over 11 amino acids. V lost 7 bases and J 3 bases, leaving 5 bases between the germline ends. Germline CDR1 and CDR2: SGHAT and FQNNGV. For the CDR3, the DNA is TGTGCCAGCACTCCTACAGATACGCAGTATTTT. The encoded protein is CASTPTDTQYF.

This chain connects TRBV7-9 to TRBJ1-2; D may be TRBD1 (5 bases). V lost 5 bases to trimming and J lost 7 bases, with 17 bases between them. The CDR3 spans 14 residues. The germline V gene has CDR1 SEHNR and CDR2 FQNEAQ (reference sequence). This CDR3 is CASSGGGVHLGYTF. The CDR3 region has the DNA TGTGCCAGCAGCGGCGGGGGAGTGCATCTTGGCTACACCTTC.

The chain couples TRBV9 to TRBJ2-4; D is perhaps TRBD1 (6 bases). V shed 0 bases and J shed 7 bases, with 14 bases lying between them. Germline-derived CDR1 and CDR2 are SGDLS and YYNGEE. The CDR3 runs 15 residues. The CDR3 DNA sequence: TGTGCCAGCAGCGTAGAACCACACGACAGGAACATTCAGTACTTC. This gives the protein CASSVEPHDRNIQYF.

This clonotype occurred once. The gene calls are TRBV3-1 and TRBJ1-1; D remains unclear. Per the germline V gene, CDR1 is LGHDT and CDR2 is YNNKEL (reference sequence). Between the trimmed V and J ends, which lost 0 bases and 1 base, there was a span of 6 bases. CDR3 length: 14 amino acids. The CDR3 coding sequence is TGTGCCAGCAGCCAAGAGAAGGCGAACACTGAAGCTTTCTTT. Amino acids: CASSQEKANTEAFF.

This clonotype was counted a single time. CDR3 sequence (DNA): TGCGCCAGCAGCTCAGACCTCTTGGGGGAGACCCAGTACTTC. Translation gives CASSSDLLGETQYF. This rearrangement joins TRBV5-1 to TRBJ2-5; unclear D gene. Trimming removed 3 bases from V and 5 bases from J, with 14 bases in between. This CDR3 spans 14 amino acids. CDR1 and CDR2 (germline): SGHRS, YFSETQ.

The CDR3 sequence: CSADDDSNYGYTF. In nucleotides, the CDR3 is TGCAGTGCCGACGATGACAGTAACTATGGCTACACCTTC. The chain is built from TRBV20-1 and TRBJ1-2; the D gene is possibly TRBD1 (5 bases). Trimming took 6 bases from V and 1 from J, leaving 12 bases between them. This CDR3 has 13 amino acids. Per the germline V gene, CDR1 is DFQATT and CDR2 is SNEGSKA (reference sequence).

The rearrangement joins TRBV7-2 to TRBJ2-5; TRBD1 agrees at 7 bases. V was clipped by 0 bases and J by 5 bases; unmatched bases: 3. This CDR3 contains 14 residues. Germline V gives CDR1 SGHTA, CDR2 FQGNSA. CDR3: CASSLADRAETQYF. DNA for the CDR3: TGTGCCAGCAGCTTAGCCGACAGGGCCGAGACCCAGTACTTC. Based on the CDR3 plus reference TRBV7-2 and TRBJ2-5, the full variable domain is GAGVSQSPSNKVTEKGKDVELRCDPISGHTALYWYRQSLGQGLEFLIYFQGNSAPDKSGLPSDRFSAERTGGSVSTLTIQRTQQEDSAVYLCASSLADRAETQYFGPGTRLLVL.

The chain couples TRBV20-1 to TRBJ1-2; the D is unclear. The CDR3 sequence is 11 residues long. V lost 0 bases and J 13 bases, leaving 12 bases between the germline ends. Germline CDR1 reads DFQATT; CDR2 reads SNEGSKA (reference sequence). CDR3 in amino acids: CSARDGGDGTF. CDR3 nucleotide sequence: TGCAGTGCTAGAGATGGTGGGGATGGCACCTTC.

The CDR3 is CAWSAGYEKLFF. CDR3 nucleotide sequence: TGTGCCTGGAGTGCCGGTTATGAAAAACTGTTTTTT. This chain joins TRBV30 and TRBJ1-4; the D is unclear. V was clipped by 1 base and J by 6 bases, with 6 bases between them. The germline gives CDR1 GTSNPN, CDR2 SVGIG (reference sequence). The CDR3 totals 12 residues. Variable domain in full (rest from reference TRBV30 and TRBJ1-4): SQTIHQWPATLVQPVGSPLSLECTVEGTSNPNLYWYRQAAGRGLQLLFYSVGIGQISSEVPQNLSASRPQDRQFILSSKKLLLSDSGFYLCAWSAGYEKLFFGSGTQLSVL.

The V call is TRBV29-1, the J call TRBJ2-4; 8 positions match TRBD1. With V trimmed by 0 bases and J by 8 bases, 9 bases remained unmatched. This CDR3 has 15 amino acids. Germline V lookup: CDR1 SQVTM, CDR2 ANQGSEA. This CDR3 reads CSVEDGSGGPHIQYF. CDR3 coding DNA: TGCAGCGTTGAAGATGGGTCAGGGGGCCCCCACATTCAGTACTTC.

Only one count was recorded for this clonotype. CDR3: CSVERGRGQGNNEQFF. The DNA of the CDR3 is TGCAGCGTTGAACGGGGAAGGGGCCAGGGAAACAATGAGCAGTTCTTC. The rearrangement links TRBV29-1 to TRBJ2-1; perhaps D is TRBD1 or TRBD2 (5 bases each). CDR1 is SQVTM, CDR2 ANQGSEA, per germline. V was cut by 2 bases and J by 5 bases, with 19 bases left in between. CDR3 size: 16 residues.

The chain links TRBV19 to TRBJ2-2; D remains unclear. Trimming took off 6 bases at V and 1 base at J, with 6 bases between the two ends. Germline-derived CDR1 and CDR2 are LNHDA and SQIVND (reference sequence). This CDR3 has 13 amino acids. CDR3 sequence (DNA): TGTGCCAGTAGATGGGGGAACACCGGGGAGCTGTTTTTT. Its translation: CASRWGNTGELFF.

The rearrangement uses TRBV7-2 and TRBJ2-7; weak D call: TRBD1 (5 bases). This CDR3 region has 15 residues. Between the trimmed V and J ends, which lost 2 bases and 2 bases, there was a span of 13 bases. The germline V gene has CDR1 SGHTA and CDR2 FQGNSA. CDR3 nucleotide sequence: TGTGCCAGCAGCTTACCTACAGGCCGAACCTACGAGCAGTACTTC. Protein sequence: CASSLPTGRTYEQYF.

The chain carries TRBV27 and TRBJ2-4; 7 bases line up with TRBD1. Germline CDR1 MNHEY, CDR2 SMNVEV (reference sequence). Unmatched junction bases numbered 5, after V lost 5 bases and J lost 7 bases. This CDR3 is 13 amino acids long. CDR3: CASSAWDSNIQYF. DNA of the CDR3: TGTGCCAGCAGTGCCTGGGACAGCAACATTCAGTACTTC.

The chain links TRBV20-1 to TRBJ2-3; TRBD1 aligns across 8 bases. CDR1 and CDR2 (germline): DFQATT, SNEGSKA (reference sequence). The CDR3 spans 14 residues. V dropped 4 bases and J dropped 1; count of bases not matched to a gene: 4. CDR3 in amino acids: CSATTGEGTDTQYF. The CDR3 DNA sequence: TGCAGTGCTACGACAGGGGAAGGCACAGATACGCAGTATTTT.

This rearrangement joins TRBV29-1 to TRBJ1-2; possible D gene TRBD1, 5 bases. The V end was cut by 7 bases, the J end by 4 bases, with 10 bases between. The CDR3 consists of 11 residues. CDR1 is SQVTM, CDR2 ANQGSEA, per germline. The CDR3 DNA sequence: TGCAGCGCCGACAGTGTCTATGGCTACACCTTC. Protein product: CSADSVYGYTF.

The chain carries TRBV5-4 and TRBJ2-1; the match to TRBD2 covers 13 bases. The CDR3 covers 15 residues. CDR1 is SGHNT and CDR2 is YYREEE in the germline V gene (reference sequence). With V trimmed by 3 bases and J by 8 bases, 5 bases remained unmatched. CDR3 sequence (DNA): TGTGCCAGCAGCTCACTAGCGGGAGGGCCCGATGAGCAGTTCTTC. Amino acids: CASSSLAGGPDEQFF.

The V gene is TRBV12-3 or TRBV12-4, the J gene TRBJ1-3; TRBD1 might be the D (5 bases). V was shortened by 5 bases and J by 8 bases, with 16 bases between the two germline ends. This CDR3 comprises 14 residues. The CDR3 coding sequence is TGTGCCAGCAGTCGTAAGGAGGGACTGCACACCATATATTTT. It yields the protein CASSRKEGLHTIYF.

The chain links TRBV20-1 to TRBJ1-5; weak D call: TRBD1 (5 bases). Germline loops: CDR1 DFQATT, CDR2 SNEGSKA (reference sequence). The CDR3 is made up of 15 amino acids. V lost 5 bases, J lost 0 bases, and 14 bases lay in between. CDR3 nucleotide sequence: TGCAGTGCTGACCGGGACCCTTATAGCAATCAGCCCCAGCATTTT. Protein sequence: CSADRDPYSNQPQHF.